This T cell receptor (beta chain) appears in the sequencing data of a study of cytomegalovirus exposure and HLA in healthy donors. Study-level points and caveats: Rates of TCR association differed by HLA locus in a later analysis, with DRB1 highest and HLA-C lowest. TCR beta sequences numbering 16,951 were associated with HLA alleles at 0.05 false discovery rate in a later analysis.

For this clone: Its target is not known.

In the PCR, 60 Vbeta and 13 Jbeta primers were used. TCRdb keeps only in-frame clones here, not all; method: immunoSEQ multiplex PCR. The repertoire holds about 190,000 clones, with roughly 80% as singletons. Germline V gene lookup returns CDR1 WNHNN and CDR2 SYGVQD (reference sequence). Losses at the gene ends were 6 bases for V and 0 bases for J; bases not matched to a gene: 4. CDR3 size: 16 residues. The source of this sequence is a man aged 50 to 59 in good health and CMV-seronegative. Sequenced input: PBMCs. The chain recombines TRBV10-1 with TRBJ2-6, with TRBD1 identical over 8 bases. This CDR3 is CASRGDRSSGANVLTF. The CDR3 DNA is TGCGCCAGCAGAGGGGACAGGAGCTCTGGGGCCAACGTCCTGACTTTC.